These 7 T cell receptor beta chains originate from one sample sequenced in a study of shared T cell receptors in the human thymus (dated by TCRdb to the early 2020s). The receptor library was made with the immunoSEQ multiplex PCR assay. This immuneACCESS table, as held by TCRdb, lists in-frame sequences with V and J called but not all clones. Of the missing ones, under half trace to an unresolved V gene in checked studies; the others have no known cause. Here the sample has about 730,000 clones; approximately 85% occur a single time. 0.0095% to 0.011% of the sample is taken by the ten largest. These sequences were also reported in another study, on human thymus T cells.

The sequenced sample was thymocytes. These receptors came from a girl under three years old with a congenital heart defect. Donor details come from another sample of the same person, matched by shared clones.

The chain is built from TRBV27 and TRBJ2-2; tentatively, D is TRBD1 (6 bases). V shed 5 bases and J shed 5 bases, with 21 bases lying between them. The V gene's germline CDR1 is MNHEY and CDR2 SMNVEV (reference sequence). CDR3 size: 17 residues. The CDR3 region is CASSQGWTPIKTGELFF. As DNA, the CDR3 is TGTGCCAGCAGTCAGGGGTGGACTCCGATTAAGACCGGGGAGCTGTTTTTT.

This clone was seen a single time. This rearrangement joins TRBV14 to TRBJ1-1, with 7 bases aligning to TRBD1. CDR1 and CDR2 (germline): SGHDN, FVKESK. V dropped 3 bases and J dropped 1; count of bases not matched to a gene: 2. This CDR3 has 14 amino acids. In nucleotides, the CDR3 is TGTGCCAGCAGCCAGGGACAGTGGAACACTGAAGCTTTCTTT. This sequence encodes CASSQGQWNTEAFF.

A single count supports this clone. This sequence joins TRBV5-1 and TRBJ2-3; 8 nucleotides align to TRBD1. Trimming at V came to 3 bases and at J to 5 bases, leaving 14 bases not matched to a gene. CDR1 and CDR2 (germline): SGHRS, YFSETQ. CDR3 size: 17 residues. The CDR3 region has the DNA TGCGCCAGCAGCTCGACAGGTGACAGGGGTTCGGGAGATACGCAGTATTTT. Protein: CASSSTGDRGSGDTQYF.

The chain employs TRBV7-3 and TRBJ2-1; 14 bases are a match to TRBD2. The CDR3 sequence is 20 residues long. V was clipped by 4 bases and J by 6 bases; unmatched bases: 17. Germline V CDR1 and CDR2: SGHTA, FQGTGA. DNA of the CDR3: TGTGCCAGCAGCTCCTTCGGACTAGCGGGGGGCCGAGCTCGCGTCAATGAGCAGTTCTTC. Its protein product is CASSSFGLAGGRARVNEQFF.

The chain is built from TRBV5-6 and TRBJ2-4, with 7 bases that match TRBD1. V lost 5 bases, J lost 1 base, and 12 bases stayed unmatched. The CDR3 consists of 17 residues. Germline CDR1 SGHDT, CDR2 YYEEEE. CDR3 DNA: TGTGCCAGCAGTCCCCACCCCTCGACAGGGGCCAAAAACATTCAGTACTTC. Translating it yields CASSPHPSTGAKNIQYF.

The rearrangement uses TRBV4-1 and TRBJ2-2, with 9 bases that match TRBD2. Looked up from germline, CDR1 is MGHRA and CDR2 is YSYEKL. The CDR3 consists of 17 residues. Trimming took 2 bases from V and 0 from J; bases not matched to a gene: 4. Here the CDR3 reads CASSQFLAGSNTGELFF. Written as DNA, the CDR3 is TGCGCCAGCAGCCAATTCCTAGCGGGGTCGAACACCGGGGAGCTGTTTTTT.

The chain couples TRBV6-1 to TRBJ1-6; no clear D gene. The CDR3 length is 12 residues. Germline lookup yields CDR1 MNHNS and CDR2 SASEGT. V was clipped by 11 bases and J by 10 bases, with 15 bases between them. The CDR3 region has the DNA TGTGCCGTCGAGACGGGAGAATCACCCCTCCACTTT. This encodes CAVETGESPLHF.